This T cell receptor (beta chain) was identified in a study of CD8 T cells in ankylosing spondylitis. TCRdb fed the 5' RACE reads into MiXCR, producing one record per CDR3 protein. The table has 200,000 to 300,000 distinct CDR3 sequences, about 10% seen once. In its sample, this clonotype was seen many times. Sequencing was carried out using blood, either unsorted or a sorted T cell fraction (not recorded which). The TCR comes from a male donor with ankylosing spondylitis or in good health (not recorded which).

CDR3 DNA: TGCAGGGCAGGGGGGAGTGAAGAGACCCAGTACTTC. This codes for CRAGGSEETQYF. V is TRBV20-1 and J is TRBJ2-5; D perhaps matches TRBD1 (7 bases). Germline assignment: CDR1 DFQATT and CDR2 SNEGSKA (reference sequence). The CDR3 contains 12 residues.